Described below is a single T cell receptor (beta chain) sequence and its context. Its antigen is currently unknown. Germline CDR1 is LNHDA and CDR2 is SQIVND (reference sequence). V was trimmed by 8 bases and J by 6 bases, leaving 17 bases between them. This CDR3 comprises 14 residues. The record originates from a study of cytomegalovirus exposure and HLA in healthy donors. Points from the study as a whole: Cytomegalovirus-associated status was assigned to some 180 TCR beta chains. In a later analysis, most CMV-associated TCR beta chains appeared HLA-restricted. The study assumed roughly uniform donor sequencing depth for presence/absence analyses.

The PCR contained 60 Vbeta and 13 Jbeta primers. Using immunoSEQ multiplex PCR, the repertoire was profiled, and TCRdb retains in-frame clones only, with some absent. The sample lists 100,000 to 150,000 clones, around 78% seen once, with roughly 3.5% in the top ten. This receptor was taken from a man in his forties in good health and CMV-seronegative. Sequencing used PBMCs. V and J are TRBV19 and TRBJ1-5; D possibly corresponds to TRBD1 (6 bases). The DNA for the CDR3 is TGTGCCAGTTCCGGGACACGGGCCGGTCAGCCCCAGCATTTT. Protein sequence: CASSGTRAGQPQHF.